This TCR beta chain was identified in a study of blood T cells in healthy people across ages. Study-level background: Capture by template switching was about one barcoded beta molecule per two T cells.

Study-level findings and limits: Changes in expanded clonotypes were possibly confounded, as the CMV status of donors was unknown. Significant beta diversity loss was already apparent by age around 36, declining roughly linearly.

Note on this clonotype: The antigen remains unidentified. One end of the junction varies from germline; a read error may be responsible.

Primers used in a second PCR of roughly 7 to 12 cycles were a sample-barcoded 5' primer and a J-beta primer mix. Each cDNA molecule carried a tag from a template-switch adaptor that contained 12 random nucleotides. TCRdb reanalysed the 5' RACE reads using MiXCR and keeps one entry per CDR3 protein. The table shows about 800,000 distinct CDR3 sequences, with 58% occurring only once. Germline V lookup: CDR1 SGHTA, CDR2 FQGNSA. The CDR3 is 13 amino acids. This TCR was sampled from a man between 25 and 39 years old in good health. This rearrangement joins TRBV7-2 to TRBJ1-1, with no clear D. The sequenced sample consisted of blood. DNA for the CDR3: TGCGCCAGCAGCTTACCCAATGGCGCTGAAGCTTTCTTT. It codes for CASSLPNGAEAFF.